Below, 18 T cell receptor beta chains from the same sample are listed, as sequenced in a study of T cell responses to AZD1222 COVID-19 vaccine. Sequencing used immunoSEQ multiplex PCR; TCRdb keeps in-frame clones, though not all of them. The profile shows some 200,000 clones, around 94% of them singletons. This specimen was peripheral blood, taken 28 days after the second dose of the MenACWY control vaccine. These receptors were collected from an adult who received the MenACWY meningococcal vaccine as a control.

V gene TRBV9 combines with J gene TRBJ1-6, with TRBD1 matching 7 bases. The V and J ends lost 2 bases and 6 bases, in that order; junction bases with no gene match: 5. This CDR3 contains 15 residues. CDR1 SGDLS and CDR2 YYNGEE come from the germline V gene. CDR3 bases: TGTGCCAGCAGCGTCTCTGGGGACAGTAATTCACCCCTCCACTTT. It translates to CASSVSGDSNSPLHF. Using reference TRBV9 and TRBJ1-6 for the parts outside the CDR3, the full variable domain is DSGVTQTPKHLITATGQRVTLRCSPRSGDLSVYWYQQSLDQGLQFLIQYYNGEERAKGNILERFSAQQFPDLHSELNLSSLELGDSALYFCASSVSGDSNSPLHFGNGTRLTVT.

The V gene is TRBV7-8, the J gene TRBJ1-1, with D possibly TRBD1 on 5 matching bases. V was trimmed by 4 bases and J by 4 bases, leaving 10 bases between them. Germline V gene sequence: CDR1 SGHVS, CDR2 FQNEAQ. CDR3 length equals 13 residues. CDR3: CASSYGGSTEAFF. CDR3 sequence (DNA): TGTGCCAGCAGCTACGGGGGAAGCACTGAAGCTTTCTTT.

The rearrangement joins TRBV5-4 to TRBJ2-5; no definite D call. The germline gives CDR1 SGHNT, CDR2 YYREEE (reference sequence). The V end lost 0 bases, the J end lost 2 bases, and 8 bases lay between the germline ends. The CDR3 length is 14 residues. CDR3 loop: CASSLGLVQETQYF. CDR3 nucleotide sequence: TGTGCCAGCAGCTTGGGACTCGTGCAAGAGACCCAGTACTTC.

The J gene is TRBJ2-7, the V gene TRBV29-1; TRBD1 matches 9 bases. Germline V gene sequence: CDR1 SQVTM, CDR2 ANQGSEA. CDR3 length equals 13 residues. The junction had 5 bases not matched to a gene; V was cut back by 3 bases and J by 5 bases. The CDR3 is CSVDDRGSDEQYF. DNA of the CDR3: TGCAGCGTTGACGACAGGGGGTCAGACGAGCAGTACTTC.

CDR3 coding DNA: TGTGCCAGCAGTAAGAATAATTCACCCCTCCACTTT. Residues: CASSKNNSPLHF. The chain is built from TRBV27 and TRBJ1-6; no firm D call. V lost 5 bases and J lost 5, with 4 bases in between. Looked up from germline, CDR1 is MNHEY and CDR2 is SMNVEV (reference sequence). The CDR3 extends over 12 amino acids.

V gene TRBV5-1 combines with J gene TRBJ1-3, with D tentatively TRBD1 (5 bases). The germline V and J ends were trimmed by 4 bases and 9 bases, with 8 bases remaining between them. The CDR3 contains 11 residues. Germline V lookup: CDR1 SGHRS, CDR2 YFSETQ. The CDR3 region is CASSGGGTIYF. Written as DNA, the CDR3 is TGCGCCAGCAGCGGGGGAGGCACCATATATTTT.

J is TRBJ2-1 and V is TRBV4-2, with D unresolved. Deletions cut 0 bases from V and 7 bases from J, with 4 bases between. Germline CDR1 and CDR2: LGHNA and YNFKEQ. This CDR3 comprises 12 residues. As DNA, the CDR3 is TGTGCCAGCAGCCAAGATCTAAATGAGCAGTTCTTC. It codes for CASSQDLNEQFF.

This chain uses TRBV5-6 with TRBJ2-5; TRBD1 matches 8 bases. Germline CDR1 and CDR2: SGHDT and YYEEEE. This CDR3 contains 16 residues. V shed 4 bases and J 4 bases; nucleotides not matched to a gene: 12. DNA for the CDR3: TGTGCCAGCAGCATTAGAGTGGGGACAGGAGGAGAGACCCAGTACTTC. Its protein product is CASSIRVGTGGETQYF.

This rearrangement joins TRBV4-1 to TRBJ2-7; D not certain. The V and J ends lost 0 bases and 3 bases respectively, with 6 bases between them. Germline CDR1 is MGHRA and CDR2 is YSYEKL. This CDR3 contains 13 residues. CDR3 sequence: CASSQEKDYEQYF. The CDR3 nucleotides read TGCGCCAGCAGCCAAGAGAAGGACTACGAGCAGTACTTC.

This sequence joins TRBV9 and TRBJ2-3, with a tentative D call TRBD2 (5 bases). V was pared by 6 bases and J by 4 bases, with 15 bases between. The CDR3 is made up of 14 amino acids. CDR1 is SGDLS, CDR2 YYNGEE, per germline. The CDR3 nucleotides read TGTGCCAGCACCCCGGGGTCAGGAGCAGATACGCAGTATTTT. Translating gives CASTPGSGADTQYF.

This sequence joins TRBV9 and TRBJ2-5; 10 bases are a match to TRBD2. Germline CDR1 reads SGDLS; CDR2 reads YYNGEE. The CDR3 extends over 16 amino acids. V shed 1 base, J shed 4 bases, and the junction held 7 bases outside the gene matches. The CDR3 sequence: CASSVLSGGPRETQYF. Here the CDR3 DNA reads TGTGCCAGCAGCGTACTTAGCGGGGGGCCCAGAGAGACCCAGTACTTC.

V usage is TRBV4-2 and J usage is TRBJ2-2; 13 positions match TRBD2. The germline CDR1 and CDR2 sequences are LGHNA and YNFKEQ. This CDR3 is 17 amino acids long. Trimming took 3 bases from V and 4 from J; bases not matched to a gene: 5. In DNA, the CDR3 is TGTGCCAGCAGCCAGGGGACTAGCGGGGAATCCACCGGGGAGCTGTTTTTT. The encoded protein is CASSQGTSGESTGELFF.

The CDR3 DNA follows: TGCGCCAGCAGCCAAGAGGCCGACGGGGGGCTTACCGGGGAGCTGTTTTTT. It is translated as CASSQEADGGLTGELFF. This chain uses TRBV4-3 with TRBJ2-2, with D possibly TRBD2 on 7 matching bases. The CDR3 has 17 amino acids. In germline, CDR1 is LGHNA, CDR2 YSLEER. The germline V and J ends were trimmed by 0 bases and 5 bases, with 16 bases remaining between them.

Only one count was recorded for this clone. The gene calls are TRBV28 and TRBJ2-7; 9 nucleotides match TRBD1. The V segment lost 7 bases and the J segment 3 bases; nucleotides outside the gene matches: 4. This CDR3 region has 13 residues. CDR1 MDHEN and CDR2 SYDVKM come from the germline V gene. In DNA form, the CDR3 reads TGTGCCAGCAAGGGACAGGGTAGCTACGAGCAGTACTTC. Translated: CASKGQGSYEQYF. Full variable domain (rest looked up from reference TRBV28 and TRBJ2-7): DVKVTQSSRYLVKRTGEKVFLECVQDMDHENMFWYRQDPGLGLRLIYFSYDVKMKEKGDIPEGYSVSREKKERFSLILESASTNQTSMYLCASKGQGSYEQYFGPGTRLTVT.

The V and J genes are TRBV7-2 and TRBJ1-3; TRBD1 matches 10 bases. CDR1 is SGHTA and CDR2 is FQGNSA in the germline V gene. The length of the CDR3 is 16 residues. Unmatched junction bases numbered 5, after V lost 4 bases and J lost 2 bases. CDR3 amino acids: CASSSPGQGPGNTIYF. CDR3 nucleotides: TGTGCCAGCAGCTCACCGGGACAGGGGCCTGGAAACACCATATATTTT.

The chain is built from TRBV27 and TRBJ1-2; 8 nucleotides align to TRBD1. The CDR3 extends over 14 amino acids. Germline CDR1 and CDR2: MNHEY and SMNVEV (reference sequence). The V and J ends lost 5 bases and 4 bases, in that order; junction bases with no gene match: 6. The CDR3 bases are TGTGCCAGCAGTCGACACAGGGGGTCCTATGGCTACACCTTC. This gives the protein CASSRHRGSYGYTF.

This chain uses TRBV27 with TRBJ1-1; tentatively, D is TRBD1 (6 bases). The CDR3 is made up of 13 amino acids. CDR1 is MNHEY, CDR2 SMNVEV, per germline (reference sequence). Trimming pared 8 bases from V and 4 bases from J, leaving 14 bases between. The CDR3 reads CASAWAGATEAFF. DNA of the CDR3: TGTGCCAGCGCGTGGGCGGGGGCCACTGAAGCTTTCTTT.

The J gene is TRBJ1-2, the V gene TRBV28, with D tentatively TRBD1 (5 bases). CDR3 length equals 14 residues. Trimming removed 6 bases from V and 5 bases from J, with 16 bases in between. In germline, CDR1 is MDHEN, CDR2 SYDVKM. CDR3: CASRAGTVTYGYTF. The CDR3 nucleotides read TGTGCCAGCAGGGCCGGGACTGTGACTTATGGCTACACCTTC.